The TCR beta chain described here comes from a study of T cell repertoires in cytomegalovirus infection. Study overall: Public signatures in TCR beta pointed to CMV infection and matching HLA type. Study-wide points: Clonotype analysis showed dominance of the ex vivo response by HLA-C-restricted CMV-specific TCR beta clonotypes. Carriers of CMV plus the relevant HLA were identified by cumulative public TCR beta family frequency.

The CDR3 totals 14 residues. After removal of 6 bases from V and 6 bases from J, the junction contained 10 bases not matched to a gene. CDR1 SQVTM and CDR2 ANQGSEA come from the germline V gene. With regard to this clonotype: The antigen is not known.

TCRdb re-called the reads through MiXCR, storing one row per CDR3 protein. The table includes under 800,000 distinct CDR3 sequences, around 24% detected once. Sequenced input: CD8+ T cells from PBMCs. The TCR sequence derives from a human donor in good health (CMV status not recorded). Some clones in this sample may be carry-over from other donors' samples. The V gene is TRBV29-1, the J gene TRBJ1-3, with 8 positions matching TRBD1. The CDR3 bases are TGCAGCGTGCCCGGGACAGGTATCGAAAACACCATATATTTT. Translation: CSVPGTGIENTIYF.